In this sample, the clone carrying this T cell receptor beta chain turned up a few times. These data are taken from a study of blood T cell repertoires in COVID-19. Study-level background: T cells, B-cell-depleted T cells, or PBMCs supplied cDNA or gDNA.

Libraries were prepared by immunoSEQ multiplex PCR; TCRdb keeps only in-frame clonotypes and omits some of them. The sample gives some 60,000 clones, approximately 80% of which show up once; 9.5% to 13% is in the top ten. This CDR3 is built from 13 residues. The V gene lost 6 bases and the J gene lost 4 bases, with 9 bases spanning the gap. This TCR derives from a man between 45 and 60 years old with COVID-19, enrolled during active disease. This sequence joins TRBV12-3 or TRBV12-4 and TRBJ1-4, with no clear D. The sequenced sample consisted of peripheral blood. The CDR3 protein is CASSPVLNEKLFF. The DNA for the CDR3 is TGTGCCAGCAGCCCCGTTCTTAATGAAAAACTGTTTTTT.